These T cell receptor beta chains were read from a single sample in a study of cytomegalovirus exposure and HLA in healthy donors. TCRdb's table, derived via immunoSEQ multiplex PCR, lists solely in-frame clones and lacks some. The data hold over 150,000 clones, with around nine tenths observed a single time. Sequencing input: PBMCs. These receptors were taken from a woman under 30 in good health and CMV-seropositive. The CDR3 runs from the conserved cysteine through the conserved F or W. A D gene is named only where the DNA matches it firmly. Size is stated for part of the rows, as once, few or many counts, or as a class when the clone is expanded.

TRBV2	TRBJ1-3	.	.	TGTGCCAGCAGCCCCGACACAAACTCTGGAAACACCATATATTTT	CASSPDTNSGNTIYF
TRBV7-2	TRBJ2-7	TRBD1	.	TGTGCCAGCAGCTTAGTTACAGGGGGGTCCTACGAGCAGTACTTC	CASSLVTGGSYEQYF
TRBV7-9	TRBJ1-2	TRBD1	.	TGTGCCAGCAGCTCGGGACAGGGGCCTAACTATGGCTACACCTTC	CASSSGQGPNYGYTF
TRBV5-1	TRBJ1-5	.	.	TGCGCCAGCAGCTTGGAAGGCAGGGCTAATAGCAATCAGCCCCAGCATTTT	CASSLEGRANSNQPQHF
TRBV28	TRBJ2-7	TRBD1	.	TGTGCCAGCAGCCTCGTCAAACCGGGACAGGGGGCAGGGGAGCAGTACTTC	CASSLVKPGQGAGEQYF
TRBV11-3	TRBJ2-7	TRBD2	once	TGTGCCAGCAGCTTAAGCGGGATATACTACGAGCAGTACTTC	CASSLSGIYYEQYF
TRBV27	TRBJ2-7	.	.	TGTGCCAGCAGTTTCCGCTCTAGGACAGTCTCCTACGAGCAGTACTTC	CASSFRSRTVSYEQYF
TRBV5-1	TRBJ2-2	.	.	TGCGCCAGCAGCTCCTCCGGGGAGCTGTTTTTT	CASSSSGELFF
TRBV11-3	TRBJ2-5	TRBD2	.	TGTGCCAGCAGCTTAACGTGGGAACCTAGCGGGAAAGTGGAGGAGACCCAGTACTTC	CASSLTWEPSGKVEETQYF
TRBV28	TRBJ2-3	TRBD1	.	TGTGCCAGCAGTTTGACAGGGTCGGATACGCAGTATTTT	CASSLTGSDTQYF
TRBV2	TRBJ2-5	.	once	TGTGCCAGCAGTATACAAGAGACCCAGTACTTC	CASSIQETQYF
TRBV7-8	TRBJ1-5	.	.	TGTGCCAGCAGCTTCTCAGGGGCCCTTCTCAATCAGCCCCAGCATTTT	CASSFSGALLNQPQHF
TRBV11-2	TRBJ2-3	TRBD1	.	TGTGCCAGCAGCTTAGAGGGGAGGACAGGGCTGGGAGATACGCAGTATTTT	CASSLEGRTGLGDTQYF
TRBV7-3	TRBJ2-2	TRBD1	.	TGTGCCAGCAGCCTCGGACAGGGAACAAACACCGGGGAGCTGTTTTTT	CASSLGQGTNTGELFF
TRBV10-3	TRBJ2-1	TRBD1	.	TGTGCCATCCACCGTGCTGGGACAGGGAACAATGAGCAGTTCTTC	CAIHRAGTGNNEQFF
TRBV9	TRBJ1-4	.	.	TGTGCCAGCAGCGTTGACTCGGGGGGGAAACTGTTTTTT	CASSVDSGGKLFF
TRBV18	TRBJ1-1	.	.	TGTGCCAGCTCACCAACCAACAGATTGAACACTGAAGCTTTCTTT	CASSPTNRLNTEAFF
TRBV25-1	TRBJ2-2	TRBD2	.	TGTGCCAGCAGTGCACTAGCGGGGAACACCGGGGAGCTGTTTTTT	CASSALAGNTGELFF
TRBV7-9	TRBJ2-7	TRBD1	.	TGTGCCAGCAGCTTCGGCTGGGACAGGAGCTCCTACGAGCAGTACTTC	CASSFGWDRSSYEQYF
TRBV19	TRBJ2-3	TRBD2	.	TGTGCCAGTAGGTCGTTAGCGGGAGGCGCCCAATACACAGATACGCAGTATTTT	CASRSLAGGAQYTDTQYF
TRBV6-6	TRBJ1-1	TRBD1	.	TGTGCCAGCAGTGGGGGACAGGGGATCACTGAAGCTTTCTTT	CASSGGQGITEAFF
TRBV5-1	TRBJ1-5	.	.	TGCGCCAGCAGCCCGGAAGGGGGTCTTAGCAATCAGCCCCAGCATTTT	CASSPEGGLSNQPQHF
TRBV6-5	TRBJ1-4	.	.	TGTGCCAGCAGTTACTCGTGGACAGCTCCTAATGAAAAACTGTTTTTT	CASSYSWTAPNEKLFF
TRBV6-6	TRBJ2-2	TRBD2	.	TGTGCCAGCAGTATAGCGGGAGGGCCTGCCGGGGAGCTGTTTTTT	CASSIAGGPAGELFF
TRBV11-2	TRBJ2-2	.	.	TGTGCCAGCAGCTCTTTTAGCGCCGGGGAGCTGTTTTTT	CASSSFSAGELFF
TRBV9	TRBJ2-5	TRBD2	.	TGTGCCAGCAGCGTTACCGGGAGGCAAGAGACCCAGTACTTC	CASSVTGRQETQYF
TRBV15	TRBJ2-7	TRBD2	.	TGTGCCACCAGCAGAGATGCGGGAGTCTACGAGCAGTACTTC	CATSRDAGVYEQYF
TRBV28	TRBJ1-2	TRBD1	.	TGTGCCAGCAGCGGGACAGGGGATAACTATGGCTACACCTTC	CASSGTGDNYGYTF
TRBV10-2	TRBJ2-1	.	.	TGCGCCAGCAGCCCTACCCAGGGAAGGTACAATGAGCAGTTCTTC	CASSPTQGRYNEQFF
TRBV9	TRBJ2-1	.	.	TGTGCCAGCAGCGTAGCTACCTCAGGGCCCAATGAGCAGTTCTTC	CASSVATSGPNEQFF
TRBV15	TRBJ2-1	TRBD2	.	TGTGCCACCAGCAGAAGAACTAGCGGAGCCTACAATGAGCAGTTCTTC	CATSRRTSGAYNEQFF
TRBV28	TRBJ1-5	.	.	TGTGCCAGCATGACTGGTGGAGGTCAGCCCCAGCATTTT	CASMTGGGQPQHF
TRBV29-1	TRBJ1-1	.	.	TGCAGCGTTATACCAGCAACAGGAATTTACACTGAAGCTTTCTTT	CSVIPATGIYTEAFF
TRBV5-1	TRBJ2-3	.	.	TGCGCCAGCAGCTTGGGGGACTTGAGCCTTTATACGCAGTATTTT	CASSLGDLSLYTQYF
TRBV6-5	TRBJ2-2	.	.	TGTGCCAGCAGTTACGTGGGCGCGAACACCGGGGAGCTGTTTTTT	CASSYVGANTGELFF
TRBV7-3	TRBJ2-3	TRBD1	.	TGTGCCAGCAGCTTAACTGGACAGGGCACAGATACGCAGTATTTT	CASSLTGQGTDTQYF
TRBV15	TRBJ1-1	.	.	TGTGCCACCAGCAGCGGGACAAGGGGCTACACTGAAGCTTTCTTT	CATSSGTRGYTEAFF
TRBV9	TRBJ2-5	.	.	TGTGCCAGCAGCGTAAGGGGGGGTCAAGAGACCCAGTACTTC	CASSVRGGQETQYF
TRBV7-9	TRBJ2-5	TRBD2	.	TGTGCCAGCAGCGGACTAGCGGGCCCCCACAACCCGGAGACCCAGTACTTC	CASSGLAGPHNPETQYF
TRBV27	TRBJ2-1	TRBD2	.	TGTGCCAGCAGTTTAAGTGGGACGCCCCTATCGGGGCTAGCGGGAGACCTTCGCCATGAGCAGTTCTTC	CASSLSGTPLSGLAGDLRHEQFF
TRBV18	TRBJ2-7	TRBD2	few	TGTGCCAGCTCCCGACTAGCGGGAGTGAGCGAGCAGTACTTC	CASSRLAGVSEQYF
TRBV2	TRBJ2-3	.	.	TGTGCCAGCTCTGAGGGTAGCCGGGATACGCAGTATTTT	CASSEGSRDTQYF
TRBV7-9	TRBJ2-1	.	.	TGTGCCAGCAGAGAGGGACTGGCTTACAATGAGCAGTTCTTC	CASREGLAYNEQFF
TRBV25-1	TRBJ2-3	TRBD2	.	TGTGCCAGCAAACTGGGCGGGAGTATCGATACGCAGTATTTT	CASKLGGSIDTQYF
TRBV6-5	TRBJ2-1	.	.	TGTGCCAGCAGTGCAGCTCGGGATGAGCAGTTCTTC	CASSAARDEQFF
TRBV7-8	TRBJ1-2	.	few	TGTGCCAGCAGCTTAGCAAGGGAGGTTACAGGTGGTGGCTACACCTTC	CASSLAREVTGGGYTF
TRBV7-3	TRBJ2-5	TRBD2	.	TGTGCCAGCAGCCGTCTGGGGGGGAAAGAGACCCAGTACTTC	CASSRLGGKETQYF
TRBV2	TRBJ2-5	TRBD1	.	TGTGCCAGCACCGGGAACAGGGGGCAACGTGGTGAGACCCAGTACTTC	CASTGNRGQRGETQYF
TRBV18	TRBJ1-2	.	.	TGTGCCAGCTCACCGAGTAAGGAGACAGCGGGCTATGGCTACACCTTC	CASSPSKETAGYGYTF
TRBV4-2	TRBJ1-1	TRBD1	.	TGTGCCAGCAGCCAAGACAGACAGGGGGCGGACACTGAAGCTTTCTTT	CASSQDRQGADTEAFF
TRBV5-1	TRBJ2-7	TRBD2	.	TGCGCCAGCAGCGGTGGGACTAGCGGGAGGGCGTACGAGCAGTACTTC	CASSGGTSGRAYEQYF
TRBV30	TRBJ2-5	TRBD2	.	TGTGCCTGGACTAGCGGCACTGAGACCCAGTACTTC	CAWTSGTETQYF
TRBV29-1	TRBJ2-7	.	.	TGCAGCGTCGCAACCCAGGGGAGCTCCTACGAGCAGTACTTC	CSVATQGSSYEQYF